The rows below give T cell receptor beta chains drawn from one sample of a study of ipilimumab plus nivolumab after autologous stem cell transplantation. Here immunoSEQ multiplex PCR was the method, and the copy in TCRdb shows in-frame clones only, minus some. The table records roughly 86,000 clones, 83% of them present only once. This material consisted of PBMCs, taken in a trial of ipilimumab plus nivolumab as post-transplant consolidation. These receptors all come from a male donor with diffuse large B-cell lymphoma. The CDR3 runs from the conserved cysteine through the conserved F or W. The D gene is left open where the match is weak. Clone sizes are given selectively: once, few, many, or a class where the clone is expanded.

D gene: TRBD1; V gene: TRBV2; J gene: TRBJ1-6; clone size: NA; CDR3 protein: CASSAVGQGDRPLHF; CDR3 DNA: TGTGCCAGCAGCGCCGTTGGACAGGGGGATCGACCCCTCCACTTT
D gene: TRBD1; V gene: TRBV7-9; J gene: TRBJ1-2; clone size: NA; CDR3 protein: CASSSSGGGTGIYGYTF; CDR3 DNA: TGTGCCAGCAGCTCTAGTGGGGGGGGGACAGGGATATATGGCTACACCTTC
D gene: NA; V gene: TRBV4-1; J gene: TRBJ2-7; clone size: NA; CDR3 protein: CASSQEPGGIYSFEQYF; CDR3 DNA: TGCGCCAGCAGCCAAGAACCAGGAGGGATATACTCCTTCGAGCAGTACTTC
D gene: NA; V gene: TRBV5-5; J gene: TRBJ2-7; clone size: NA; CDR3 protein: CASSFGSWGTEQYF; CDR3 DNA: TGTGCCAGCAGCTTTGGGTCCTGGGGCACCGAGCAGTACTTC
D gene: NA; V gene: TRBV28; J gene: TRBJ1-2; clone size: NA; CDR3 protein: CASTPRGRANYGYTF; CDR3 DNA: TGTGCCAGCACACCGAGGGGCAGGGCTAACTATGGCTACACCTTC
D gene: NA; V gene: TRBV4-2; J gene: TRBJ2-1; clone size: NA; CDR3 protein: CASSPLGGGHNEQFF; CDR3 DNA: TGTGCCAGCAGCCCTTTAGGGGGGGGTCACAATGAGCAGTTCTTC
D gene: TRBD1; V gene: TRBV6-1; J gene: TRBJ1-2; clone size: NA; CDR3 protein: CASSEGGGTGVYGYTF; CDR3 DNA: TGTGCCAGCAGTGAAGGCGGTGGGACAGGGGTATATGGCTACACCTTC
D gene: NA; V gene: TRBV19; J gene: TRBJ2-5; clone size: NA; CDR3 protein: CASSRTVRETQYF; CDR3 DNA: TGTGCCAGTAGTAGGACAGTAAGGGAGACCCAGTACTTC
D gene: NA; V gene: TRBV5-6; J gene: TRBJ2-6; clone size: NA; CDR3 protein: CASLPQDSTSGANVLTF; CDR3 DNA: TGTGCCAGCCTGCCCCAAGACTCCACCTCTGGGGCCAACGTCCTGACTTTC
D gene: TRBD2; V gene: TRBV5-1; J gene: TRBJ2-1; clone size: NA; CDR3 protein: CASSFISGGHNEQFF; CDR3 DNA: TGCGCCAGCAGCTTTATAAGCGGGGGGCACAATGAGCAGTTCTTC
D gene: NA; V gene: TRBV10-2; J gene: TRBJ2-7; clone size: NA; CDR3 protein: CASNDARGEQYF; CDR3 DNA: TGCGCCAGCAACGATGCTCGGGGCGAGCAGTACTTC
D gene: TRBD1; V gene: TRBV7-2; J gene: TRBJ2-3; clone size: NA; CDR3 protein: CASSVRDRGQIDTQYF; CDR3 DNA: TGTGCCAGCAGTGTTCGGGACAGGGGGCAAATAGATACGCAGTATTTT
D gene: NA; V gene: TRBV10-1; J gene: TRBJ1-1; clone size: NA; CDR3 protein: CASSGTPGMSTEAFF; CDR3 DNA: TGCGCCAGCAGTGGAACCCCAGGGATGAGCACTGAAGCTTTCTTT
D gene: TRBD2; V gene: TRBV5-6; J gene: TRBJ2-5; clone size: NA; CDR3 protein: CASSFLAGGKETQYF; CDR3 DNA: TGTGCCAGCAGCTTCTTAGCGGGGGGGAAAGAGACCCAGTACTTC
D gene: TRBD1; V gene: TRBV7-6; J gene: TRBJ2-7; clone size: NA; CDR3 protein: CASSEDRGRSYEQYF; CDR3 DNA: TGTGCCAGCAGCGAGGACAGGGGACGGTCCTACGAGCAGTACTTC
D gene: TRBD2; V gene: TRBV2; J gene: TRBJ2-1; clone size: NA; CDR3 protein: CASSDLGRGEQFF; CDR3 DNA: TGTGCCAGCAGTGATTTGGGGAGGGGTGAGCAGTTCTTC
D gene: NA; V gene: TRBV6-1; J gene: TRBJ2-7; clone size: NA; CDR3 protein: CASRVRTPEEQYF; CDR3 DNA: TGTGCCAGCAGGGTCCGGACACCAGAAGAGCAGTACTTC
D gene: NA; V gene: TRBV14; J gene: TRBJ1-6; clone size: NA; CDR3 protein: CASSPYRNSPLHF; CDR3 DNA: TGTGCCAGCAGCCCGTACAGGAATTCACCCCTCCACTTT
D gene: NA; V gene: TRBV6-5; J gene: TRBJ1-6; clone size: NA; CDR3 protein: CASSRPPPNSPLHF; CDR3 DNA: TGTGCCAGCAGCAGACCCCCTCCAAATTCACCCCTCCACTTT
D gene: NA; V gene: TRBV21-1; J gene: TRBJ2-2; clone size: NA; CDR3 protein: CASTICGTGVAGELFF; CDR3 DNA: TGTGCCAGCACCATCTGTGGGACAGGGGTCGCCGGGGAGCTGTTTTTT
D gene: NA; V gene: TRBV7-9; J gene: TRBJ1-4; clone size: once; CDR3 protein: CASSRAFGEGEKLFF; CDR3 DNA: TGTGCCAGCAGCCGGGCTTTCGGGGAGGGGGAAAAACTGTTTTTT
D gene: TRBD2; V gene: TRBV6-1; J gene: TRBJ2-7; clone size: once; CDR3 protein: CASSAKPGLASYEQYF; CDR3 DNA: TGTGCCAGCAGTGCAAAACCGGGACTAGCATCCTACGAGCAGTACTTC
D gene: NA; V gene: TRBV19; J gene: TRBJ1-2; clone size: few; CDR3 protein: CASSIQGIYGYTF; CDR3 DNA: TGTGCCAGTAGTATTCAGGGCATCTATGGCTACACCTTC